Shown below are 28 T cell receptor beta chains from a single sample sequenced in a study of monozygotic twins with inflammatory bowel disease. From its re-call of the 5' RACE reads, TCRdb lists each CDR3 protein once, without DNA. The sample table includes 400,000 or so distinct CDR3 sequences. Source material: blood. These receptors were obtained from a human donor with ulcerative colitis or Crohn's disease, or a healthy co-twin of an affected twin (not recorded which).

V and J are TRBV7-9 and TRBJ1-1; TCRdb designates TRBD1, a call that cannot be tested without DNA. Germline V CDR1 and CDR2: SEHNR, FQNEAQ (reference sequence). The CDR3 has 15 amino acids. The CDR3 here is CASYAHTGSNTEAFF.

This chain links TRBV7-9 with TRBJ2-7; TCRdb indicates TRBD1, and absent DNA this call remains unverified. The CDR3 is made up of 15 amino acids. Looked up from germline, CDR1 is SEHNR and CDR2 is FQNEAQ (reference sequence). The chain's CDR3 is CASSSVGAVSYEQYF.

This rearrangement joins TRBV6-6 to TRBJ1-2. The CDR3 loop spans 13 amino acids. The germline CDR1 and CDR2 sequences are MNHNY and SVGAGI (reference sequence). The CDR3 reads CASIGAVAYGYTF.

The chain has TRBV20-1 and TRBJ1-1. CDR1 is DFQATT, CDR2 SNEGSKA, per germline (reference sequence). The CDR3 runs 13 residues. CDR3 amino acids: CSARDQRNTEAFF.

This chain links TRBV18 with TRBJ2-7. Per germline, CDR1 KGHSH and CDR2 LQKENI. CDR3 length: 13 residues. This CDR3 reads CASTNTGTYGQYF.

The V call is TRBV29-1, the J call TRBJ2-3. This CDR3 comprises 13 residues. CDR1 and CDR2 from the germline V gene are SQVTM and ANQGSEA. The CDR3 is CSVEEQTSDTQYF.

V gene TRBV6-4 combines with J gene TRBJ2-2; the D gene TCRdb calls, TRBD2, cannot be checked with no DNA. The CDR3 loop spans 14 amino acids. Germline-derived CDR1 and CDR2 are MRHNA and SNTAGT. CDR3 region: CASSLSGATGELFF.

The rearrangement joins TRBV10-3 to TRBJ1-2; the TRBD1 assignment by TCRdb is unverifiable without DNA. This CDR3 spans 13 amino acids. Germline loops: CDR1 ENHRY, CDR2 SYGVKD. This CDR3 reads CAISTQGAEGYTF.

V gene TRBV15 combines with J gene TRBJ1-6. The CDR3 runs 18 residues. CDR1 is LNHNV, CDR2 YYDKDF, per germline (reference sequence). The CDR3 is CATSRDAVLSSYNSPLHF.

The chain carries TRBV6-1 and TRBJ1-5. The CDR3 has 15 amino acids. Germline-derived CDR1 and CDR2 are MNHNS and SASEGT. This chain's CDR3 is CASSGDPYSNQPQHF.

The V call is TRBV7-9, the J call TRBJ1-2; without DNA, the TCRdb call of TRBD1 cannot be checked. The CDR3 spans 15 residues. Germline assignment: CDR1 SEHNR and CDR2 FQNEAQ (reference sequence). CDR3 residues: CASSPTGKNNYGYTF.

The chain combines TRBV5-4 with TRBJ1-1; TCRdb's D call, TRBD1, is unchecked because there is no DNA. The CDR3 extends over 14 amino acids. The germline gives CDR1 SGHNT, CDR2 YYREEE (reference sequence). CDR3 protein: CASSLTAGNTEAFF.

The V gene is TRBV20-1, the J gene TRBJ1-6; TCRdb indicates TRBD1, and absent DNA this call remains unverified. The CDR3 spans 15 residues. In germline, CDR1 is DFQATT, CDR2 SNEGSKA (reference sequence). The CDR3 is CSAGTGGGDNSPLHF.

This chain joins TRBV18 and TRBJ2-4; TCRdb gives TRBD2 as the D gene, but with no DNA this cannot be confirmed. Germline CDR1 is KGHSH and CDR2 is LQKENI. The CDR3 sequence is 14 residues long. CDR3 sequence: CASSPQNREGIQYF.

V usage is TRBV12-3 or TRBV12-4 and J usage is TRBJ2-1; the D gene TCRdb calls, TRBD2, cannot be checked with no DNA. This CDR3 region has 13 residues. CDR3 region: CASSKTSGNEQFF.

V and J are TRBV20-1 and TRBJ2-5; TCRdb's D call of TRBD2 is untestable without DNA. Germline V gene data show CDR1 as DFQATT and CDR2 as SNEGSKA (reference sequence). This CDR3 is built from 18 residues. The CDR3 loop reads CSARTPGLAGVNQETQYF.

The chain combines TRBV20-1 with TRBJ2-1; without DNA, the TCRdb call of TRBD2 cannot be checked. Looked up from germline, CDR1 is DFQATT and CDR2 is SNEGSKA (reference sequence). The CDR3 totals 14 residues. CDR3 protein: CSAIGTSGRYEQFF.

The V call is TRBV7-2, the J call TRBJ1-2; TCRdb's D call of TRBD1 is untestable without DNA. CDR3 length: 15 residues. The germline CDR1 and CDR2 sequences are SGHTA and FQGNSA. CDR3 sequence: CASSFGREGNYGYTF.

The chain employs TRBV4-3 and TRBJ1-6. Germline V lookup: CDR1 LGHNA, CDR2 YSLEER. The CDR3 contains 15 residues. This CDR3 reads CASSQDQGSNSPLHF.

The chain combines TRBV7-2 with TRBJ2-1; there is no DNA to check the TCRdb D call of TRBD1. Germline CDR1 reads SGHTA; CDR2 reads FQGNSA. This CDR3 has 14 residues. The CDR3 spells CASIPGQPNNEQFF.

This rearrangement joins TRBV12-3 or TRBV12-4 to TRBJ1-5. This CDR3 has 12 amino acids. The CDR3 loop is CASSVGRQPQHF.

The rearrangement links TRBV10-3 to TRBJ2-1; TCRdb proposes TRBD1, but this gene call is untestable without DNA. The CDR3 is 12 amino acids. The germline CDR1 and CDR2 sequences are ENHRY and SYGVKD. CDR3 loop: CATQGQGYEQFF.

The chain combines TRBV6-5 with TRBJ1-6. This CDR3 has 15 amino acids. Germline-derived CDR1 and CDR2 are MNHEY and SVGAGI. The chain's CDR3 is CASSYSSGYNSPLHF.

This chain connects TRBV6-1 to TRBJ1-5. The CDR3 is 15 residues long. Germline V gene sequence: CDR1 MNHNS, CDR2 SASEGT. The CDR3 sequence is CASSTHRFSNQPQHF.

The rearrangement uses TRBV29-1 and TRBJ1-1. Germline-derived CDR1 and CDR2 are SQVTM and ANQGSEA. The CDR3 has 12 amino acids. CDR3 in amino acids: CSARWGNTEAFF.

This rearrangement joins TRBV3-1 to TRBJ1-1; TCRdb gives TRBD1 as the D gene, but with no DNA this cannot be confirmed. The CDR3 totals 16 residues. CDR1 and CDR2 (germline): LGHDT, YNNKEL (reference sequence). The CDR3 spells CASSQGDYNQGTEAFF.

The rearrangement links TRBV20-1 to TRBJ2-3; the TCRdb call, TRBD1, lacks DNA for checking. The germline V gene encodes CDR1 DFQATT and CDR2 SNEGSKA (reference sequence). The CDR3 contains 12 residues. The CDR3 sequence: CSAGPVGDTQYF.

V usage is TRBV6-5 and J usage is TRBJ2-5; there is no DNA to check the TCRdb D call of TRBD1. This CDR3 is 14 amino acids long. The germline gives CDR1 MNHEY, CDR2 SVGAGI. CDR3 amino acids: CASSLGGVGETQYF.